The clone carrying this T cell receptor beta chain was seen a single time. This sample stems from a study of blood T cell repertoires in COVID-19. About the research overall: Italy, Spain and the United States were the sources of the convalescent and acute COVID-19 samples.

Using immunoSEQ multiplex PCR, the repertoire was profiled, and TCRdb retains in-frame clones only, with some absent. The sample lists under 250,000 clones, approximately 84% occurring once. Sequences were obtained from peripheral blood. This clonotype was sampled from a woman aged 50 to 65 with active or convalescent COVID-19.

CDR3 nucleotide sequence: TGTGCCACCAGTGATCCTGGACTAGCGGGGACCCAAGAGACCCAGTACTTC. Protein product: CATSDPGLAGTQETQYF. The rearrangement uses TRBV24-1 and TRBJ2-5, with TRBD2 matching 12 bases. From germline, CDR1 is KGHDR and CDR2 SFDVKD. V lost 3 bases and J lost 1; bases outside the gene matches: 5. The CDR3 loop spans 17 amino acids.